Shown below are 28 T cell receptor beta chains from a single sample sequenced in a study of Ad26.COV2.S vaccination and SARS-CoV-2 variants. Assay: immunoSEQ multiplex PCR; the TCRdb copy retains only in-frame clones and omits some. The sample has over 90,000 clones, 80% seen once. The sequencing here drew on peripheral blood, taken after recovery from COVID-19. These receptors were obtained from a human donor who had recovered from COVID-19.

The CDR3 sequence is CASSIYNSPLHF. CDR3 coding DNA: TGTGCCAGCAGCATCTATAATTCACCCCTCCACTTT. The chain links TRBV5-4 to TRBJ1-6; no firm D call. Trimming cost V 4 bases and J 3 bases, with 2 bases left between them. The germline gives CDR1 SGHNT, CDR2 YYREEE (reference sequence). CDR3 length: 12 amino acids.

The rearrangement uses TRBV28 and TRBJ1-2, with 7 bases identical to TRBD1. CDR3 length: 14 amino acids. The V and J ends lost 6 bases and 8 bases, in that order; junction bases with no gene match: 12. Germline CDR1 MDHEN, CDR2 SYDVKM. The CDR3 region is CASRPDRRGNGYTF. The CDR3 DNA reads TGTGCCAGCAGACCGGACAGGAGGGGAAACGGCTACACCTTC.

CDR3 nucleotide sequence: TGTGCCTGGAGACAGAACCAAGAGACCCAGTACTTC. Amino acid sequence: CAWRQNQETQYF. The chain combines TRBV30 with TRBJ2-5, with D uncertain. The CDR3 extends over 12 amino acids. The V end lost 3 bases, the J end lost 0 bases, and 5 bases lay between the germline ends. Germline CDR1 reads GTSNPN; CDR2 reads SVGIG (reference sequence).

The rearrangement links TRBV19 to TRBJ1-3; D is uncertain. Trimming shortened V by 7 bases and J by 8 bases, and 9 bases separated the two germline ends. The CDR3 length is 11 residues. Germline-derived CDR1 and CDR2 are LNHDA and SQIVND (reference sequence). The CDR3 sequence: CASTQTDTIYF. In DNA, the CDR3 is TGTGCCAGTACCCAGACGGACACCATATATTTT. Based on the CDR3 plus reference TRBV19 and TRBJ1-3, the full variable domain is DGGITQSPKYLFRKEGQNVTLSCEQNLNHDAMYWYRQDPGQGLRLIYYSQIVNDFQKGDIAEGYSVSREKKESFPLTVTSAQKNPTAFYLCASTQTDTIYFGEGSWLTVV.

This clone is a singleton in its sample. This sequence joins TRBV7-2 and TRBJ2-3; 13 nucleotides align to TRBD2. The CDR3 has 17 amino acids. Germline V gene lookup returns CDR1 SGHTA and CDR2 FQGNSA. Losses at the gene ends were 5 bases for V and 2 bases for J; bases not matched to a gene: 7. CDR3 in DNA: TGTGCCAGCAGCCAGGGGGGACTAGCGGGGACCACAGATACGCAGTATTTT. Its translation: CASSQGGLAGTTDTQYF.

Many counts were recorded for this clone. The chain carries TRBV12-3 or TRBV12-4 and TRBJ1-3; D not certain. The CDR3 runs 12 residues. V was cut by 3 bases and J by 0 bases, with 0 bases left in between. This CDR3 reads CASSFSGNTIYF. CDR3 DNA: TGTGCCAGCAGTTTCTCTGGAAACACCATATATTTT.

This sequence joins TRBV5-4 and TRBJ2-3; no reliable D call. Germline CDR1 reads SGHNT; CDR2 reads YYREEE (reference sequence). CDR3 length: 12 residues. V was clipped by 0 bases and J by 5 bases, with 4 bases between them. The CDR3 sequence: CASSLERDTQYF. DNA of the CDR3: TGTGCCAGCAGCTTGGAGAGAGATACGCAGTATTTT.

V is TRBV10-3 and J is TRBJ2-3; D gene unclear. Germline CDR1 is ENHRY and CDR2 is SYGVKD. The germline V and J ends were trimmed by 3 bases and 3 bases, with 13 bases remaining between them. This CDR3 has 15 residues. CDR3 residues: CAISERQEGTDTQYF. The CDR3 nucleotides are TGTGCCATCAGTGAACGGCAAGAAGGTACAGATACGCAGTATTTT.

This chain links TRBV7-3 with TRBJ2-3, with 9 bases fitting TRBD2. The CDR3 is made up of 15 amino acids. The germline V gene encodes CDR1 SGHTA and CDR2 FQGTGA. Trimming removed 2 bases from V and 3 bases from J; junction bases left unmatched: 3. The CDR3 DNA sequence: TGTGCCAGCAGCTTAGCGGGGGGGAGAACAGATACGCAGTATTTT. Translating it yields CASSLAGGRTDTQYF.

The chain carries TRBV5-1 and TRBJ2-5; 12 bases are shared with TRBD1. Germline CDR1 is SGHRS and CDR2 is YFSETQ. The junction had 3 bases not matched to a gene; V was cut back by 4 bases and J by 2 bases. The CDR3 totals 15 residues. CDR3 in DNA: TGCGCCAGCAGCCAGGGACAGGGGGCTCAAGAGACCCAGTACTTC. Residues: CASSQGQGAQETQYF.

The J gene is TRBJ1-3, the V gene TRBV7-3; the match to TRBD1 covers 7 bases. V shed 4 bases, J shed 4 bases, and the junction held 4 bases outside the gene matches. Germline V gene data show CDR1 as SGHTA and CDR2 as FQGTGA. The CDR3 covers 14 residues. The CDR3 nucleotides read TGTGCCAGCAGCTCAGGGACAGCGGGAAACACCATATATTTT. Translated, it gives CASSSGTAGNTIYF.

This rearrangement joins TRBV28 to TRBJ2-2, with TRBD1 matching over 7 bases. The V and J ends lost 7 bases and 5 bases, in that order; junction bases with no gene match: 10. The CDR3 extends over 15 amino acids. Germline values: CDR1 MDHEN, CDR2 SYDVKM. The CDR3 region has the DNA TGTGCCAGCACCTATGGGGACAGAGAGACCGGGGAGCTGTTTTTT. This codes for CASTYGDRETGELFF.

The chain combines TRBV6-5 with TRBJ1-1; D might be TRBD1 (5 bases). The germline CDR1 and CDR2 sequences are MNHEY and SVGAGI. V was shortened by 5 bases and J by 4 bases, with 14 bases between the two germline ends. The CDR3 is 14 residues long. CDR3: CASSLQGRGTEAFF. For the CDR3, the DNA is TGTGCCAGCAGTCTCCAGGGACGCGGCACTGAAGCTTTCTTT.

The chain employs TRBV19 and TRBJ1-1; 9 bases are shared with TRBD1. V was pared by 7 bases and J by 11 bases, with 11 bases of the junction left unmatched. The CDR3 contains 13 residues. Per the germline V gene, CDR1 is LNHDA and CDR2 is SQIVND (reference sequence). The CDR3 region is CASTEQGAVGAFF. The CDR3 DNA is TGTGCCAGTACTGAACAGGGGGCAGTAGGGGCTTTCTTT.

J is TRBJ1-5 and V is TRBV28, with 8 bases matching TRBD1. The CDR3 has 14 amino acids. Germline V gene lookup returns CDR1 MDHEN and CDR2 SYDVKM. V trimming: 7 bases; J trimming: 6 bases; junction bases outside the gene matches: 8. CDR3 residues: CASIDGQGLQPQHF. The CDR3 DNA reads TGTGCCAGCATTGATGGACAGGGCCTTCAGCCCCAGCATTTT.

The chain recombines TRBV6-5 with TRBJ2-1, with a possible D match to TRBD2 (6 bases). V dropped 6 bases and J dropped 6 bases, with 15 bases sitting between them. CDR1 is MNHEY and CDR2 is SVGAGI in the germline V gene. The CDR3 runs 14 residues. CDR3 in amino acids: CASRPGSPGNEQFF. DNA of the CDR3: TGTGCCAGCAGACCCGGGAGCCCCGGCAATGAGCAGTTCTTC.

This sequence joins TRBV7-9 and TRBJ2-7; D remains unclear. The CDR3 has 12 residues. V was pared by 5 bases and J by 5 bases, with 10 bases between. Germline V gene lookup returns CDR1 SEHNR and CDR2 FQNEAQ (reference sequence). The CDR3 DNA reads as TGTGCCAGCAGCCGTACCAGGAACGAGCAGTACTTC. Translated: CASSRTRNEQYF.

The rearrangement joins TRBV4-1 to TRBJ1-2; 8 bases fit TRBD1. The ends lost 2 bases at V and 8 bases at J; junction bases unmatched: 7. CDR3 length: 14 residues. Germline lookup yields CDR1 MGHRA and CDR2 YSYEKL. In nucleotides, the CDR3 is TGCGCCAGCAGCCAAATAGGACAGGGTGAGGGCTACACCTTC. It is translated as CASSQIGQGEGYTF.

The genes are TRBV27 and TRBJ1-5; D gene uncertain. The V and J ends lost 7 bases and 5 bases respectively, with 18 bases between them. Looked up from germline, CDR1 is MNHEY and CDR2 is SMNVEV (reference sequence). This CDR3 spans 15 amino acids. CDR3 residues: CASKPQWVSDQPQHF. Here the CDR3 DNA reads TGTGCCAGCAAACCACAGTGGGTCTCAGATCAGCCCCAGCATTTT.

The chain carries TRBV2 and TRBJ2-7; 8 positions agree with TRBD1. The junction had 4 bases not matched to a gene; V was cut back by 2 bases and J by 1 base. Germline values: CDR1 SNHLY, CDR2 FYNNEI. The CDR3 covers 15 residues. This chain's CDR3 is CASSESGQGSYEQYF. DNA for the CDR3: TGTGCCAGCAGTGAATCTGGACAGGGATCCTACGAGCAGTACTTC.

This chain joins TRBV19 and TRBJ2-1; tentatively, D is TRBD1 or TRBD2 (6 bases each). With 7 bases removed from V and 9 bases from J, the gap between germline ends came to 19 bases. CDR3 length: 14 amino acids. Germline values: CDR1 LNHDA, CDR2 SQIVND (reference sequence). CDR3 sequence (DNA): TGTGCCAGTAAGACCGGGGGCGCGAGGGGTGAGCAGTTCTTC. Protein: CASKTGGARGEQFF.

The chain joins TRBV6-1 to TRBJ1-2; perhaps TRBD1 as D (5 bases). The CDR3 length is 13 residues. From germline, CDR1 is MNHNS and CDR2 SASEGT. Trimming took 6 bases from V and 3 from J, leaving 11 bases between them. CDR3 DNA: TGTGCCAGCAGATTAGGGGATGACTATGGCTACACCTTC. It specifies CASRLGDDYGYTF.

J is TRBJ2-1 and V is TRBV15; 10 positions agree with TRBD2. Per germline, CDR1 LNHNV and CDR2 YYDKDF (reference sequence). V lost 3 bases to trimming and J lost 9 bases; unmatched junction nucleotides: 8. The CDR3 has 15 residues. CDR3 nucleotide sequence: TGTGCCACCAGCAGTCGCTCTAGCGGGGGAGTTGAGCAGTTCTTC. Encoded protein: CATSSRSSGGVEQFF. The entire variable domain, with the rest obtained from reference TRBV15 and TRBJ2-1, is as follows: DAMVIQNPRYQVTQFGKPVTLSCSQTLNHNVMYWYQQKSSQAPKLLFHYYDKDFNNEADTPDNFQSRRPNTSFCFLDIRSPGLGDTAMYLCATSSRSSGGVEQFFGPGTRLTVL.

CDR3: CASSQDQEREDTQYF. The CDR3 region has the DNA TGTGCCAGCAGCCAAGATCAAGAGCGGGAGGATACGCAGTATTTT. V usage is TRBV3-1 (or the pseudogene TRBV3-2) and J usage is TRBJ2-3; TRBD2 aligns across 8 bases. This CDR3 is 15 amino acids long. The junction had 5 bases not matched to a gene; V was cut back by 0 bases and J by 6 bases. Germline V gives CDR1 LGHDT, CDR2 YNNKEL (reference sequence).

The J gene is TRBJ2-3, the V gene TRBV3-1 (or the pseudogene TRBV3-2), with D maybe TRBD2 (6 bases). V lost 2 bases and J lost 1, with 13 bases in between. Germline lookup yields CDR1 LGHDT and CDR2 YNNKEL (reference sequence). The length of the CDR3 is 16 residues. DNA for the CDR3: TGTGCCAGCAGCCAAACCGGGACTCCAGGCACAGATACGCAGTATTTT. Protein product: CASSQTGTPGTDTQYF.

J is TRBJ2-3 and V is TRBV28, with 8 bases identical to TRBD1. Germline CDR1 reads MDHEN; CDR2 reads SYDVKM. V lost 3 bases and J lost 2; bases outside the gene matches: 7. The CDR3 length is 16 residues. The CDR3 region has the DNA TGTGCCAGCAGTTTCCCACTGACAGGGGCCACAGATACGCAGTATTTT. Residues: CASSFPLTGATDTQYF.

The J gene is TRBJ1-2, the V gene TRBV28, with 8 bases that match TRBD1. This CDR3 comprises 16 residues. The V gene end was trimmed by 3 bases and the J gene end by 6 bases; junction bases not matched to a gene: 12. The V gene's germline CDR1 is MDHEN and CDR2 SYDVKM. CDR3 loop: CASSFLAGGAPNGYTF. Here the CDR3 DNA reads TGTGCCAGCAGTTTCTTGGCAGGGGGCGCCCCGAATGGCTACACCTTC.

The chain couples TRBV30 to TRBJ2-3, with TRBD2 as a possible D gene (6 bases). V was shortened by 2 bases and J by 4 bases, with 10 bases between the two germline ends. The CDR3 covers 13 residues. CDR1 is GTSNPN, CDR2 SVGIG, per germline (reference sequence). DNA of the CDR3: TGTGCCTGGAGTATGGGGACTGCAGATACGCAGTATTTT. Its protein is CAWSMGTADTQYF.